This entry features one TCR beta chain sequence. Its target is not known. This entry is derived from a study of OX40 agonist ivuxolimab in advanced cancers. On the study more broadly: Three patients, one with hepatocellular carcinoma and two with cutaneous melanoma, responded partially. Study findings and constraints: On average, a greater number of expanded clones characterised CD8+ T cells relative to CD4+.

The germline CDR1 and CDR2 sequences are MDHEN and SYDVKM. The CDR3 runs 14 residues. The ends were cut back, 5 bases at V and 4 bases at J, with 14 bases in the middle. Measured with immunoSEQ multiplex PCR; TCRdb has only the in-frame clones, and not every one. The sample includes about 70,000 clones, 87% of them seen just once. Source: CD4+ or CD8+ T cells sorted from blood, taken in a trial of the OX40 agonist ivuxolimab. The chain is built from TRBV28 and TRBJ1-1; no clear D gene. The sequence came from an adult with an advanced solid tumor such as melanoma, head and neck, liver or kidney cancer. CDR3 bases: TGTGCCAGCAGTCCGGCTTTGGGGAGCACTGAAGCTTTCTTT. Its translation: CASSPALGSTEAFF.